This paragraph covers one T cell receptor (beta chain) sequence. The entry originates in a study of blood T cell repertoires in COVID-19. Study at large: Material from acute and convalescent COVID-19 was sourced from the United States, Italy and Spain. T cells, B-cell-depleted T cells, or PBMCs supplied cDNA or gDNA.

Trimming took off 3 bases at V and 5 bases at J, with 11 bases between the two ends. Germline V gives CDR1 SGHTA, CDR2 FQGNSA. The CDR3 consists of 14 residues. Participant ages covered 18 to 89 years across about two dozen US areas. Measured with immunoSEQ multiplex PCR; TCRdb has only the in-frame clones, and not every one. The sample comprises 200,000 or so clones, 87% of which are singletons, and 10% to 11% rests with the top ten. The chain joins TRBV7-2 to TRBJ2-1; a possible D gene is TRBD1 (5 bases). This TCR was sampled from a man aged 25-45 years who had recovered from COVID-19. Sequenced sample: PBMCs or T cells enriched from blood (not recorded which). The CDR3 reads CASSFLGRDNEQFF. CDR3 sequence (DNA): TGTGCCAGCAGCTTTTTGGGCAGGGACAATGAGCAGTTCTTC.